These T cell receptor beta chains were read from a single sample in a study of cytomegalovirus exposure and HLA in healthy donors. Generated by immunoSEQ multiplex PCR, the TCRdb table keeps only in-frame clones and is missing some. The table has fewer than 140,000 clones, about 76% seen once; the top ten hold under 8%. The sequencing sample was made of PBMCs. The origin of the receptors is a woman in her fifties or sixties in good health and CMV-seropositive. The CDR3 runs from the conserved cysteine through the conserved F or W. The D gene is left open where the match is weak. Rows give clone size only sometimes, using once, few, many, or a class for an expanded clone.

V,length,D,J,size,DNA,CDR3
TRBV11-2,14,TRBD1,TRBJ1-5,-,TGTGCCAGCAGCTCTTCTACAGGGGGGCAGCCCCAGCATTTT,CASSSSTGGQPQHF
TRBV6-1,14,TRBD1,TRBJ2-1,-,TGTGCCAGCAGTGAGTCAGGGGGTTCAGGTGAGCAGTTCTTC,CASSESGGSGEQFF
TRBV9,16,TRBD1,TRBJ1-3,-,TGTGCCAGCAGCGTATCTTCTCAGGGGGTTGGAAACACCATATATTTT,CASSVSSQGVGNTIYF
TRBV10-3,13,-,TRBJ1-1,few,TGTGCCCCGGGAGGGGAGGAGAACACTGAAGCTTTCTTT,CAPGGEENTEAFF
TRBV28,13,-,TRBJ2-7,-,TGTGCCAGCGCCTCACCCGGACTATACGAGCAGTACTTC,CASASPGLYEQYF
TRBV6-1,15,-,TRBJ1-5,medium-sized,TGTGCCAGCAGTCTCAGGCCAGGGGACGGTCAGCCCCAGCATTTT,CASSLRPGDGQPQHF
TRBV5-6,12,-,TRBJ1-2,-,TGTGCCAGCTCACCCTATGGTTATGGCTACACCTTC,CASSPYGYGYTF
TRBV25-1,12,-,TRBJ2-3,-,TGTGCCAGCAGTGAACTCACAGATACGCAGTATTTT,CASSELTDTQYF
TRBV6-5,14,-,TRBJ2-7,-,TGTGCCAGCAGTTACGGGGGGACAGACTACGAGCAGTACTTC,CASSYGGTDYEQYF
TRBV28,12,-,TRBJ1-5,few,TGTGCCAGCCACCCACCCGGGAGGCCCCAGCATTTT,CASHPPGRPQHF
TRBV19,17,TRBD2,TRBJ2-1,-,TGTGCCAGTAGTATGTCACTAGCGGGGGGGTTCTACAATGAGCAGTTCTTC,CASSMSLAGGFYNEQFF
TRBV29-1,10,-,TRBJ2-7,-,TGCAGCGTTGACAGTTCCGAGCAGTACTTC,CSVDSSEQYF
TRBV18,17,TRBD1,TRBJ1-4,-,TGTGCCAGCTCACCACCCAGCGGGCAGGGGGCTTCGGAAAAACTGTTTTTT,CASSPPSGQGASEKLFF
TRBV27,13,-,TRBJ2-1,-,TGTGCCAGCAGCCGGACAAGCAACAATGAGCAGTTCTTC,CASSRTSNNEQFF
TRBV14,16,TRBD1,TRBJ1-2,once,TGTGCCAGCAGCCAAGATCAGGGCAGGGGGGACTATGGCTACACCTTC,CASSQDQGRGDYGYTF
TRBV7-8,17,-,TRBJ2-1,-,TGTGCCAGCAGCTTAGCCCCTCTAGCGTATTCCTACAATGAGCAGTTCTTC,CASSLAPLAYSYNEQFF
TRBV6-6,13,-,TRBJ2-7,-,TGTGCCAGCAGTTACAAGAAGGGAGGCGAGCAGTACTTC,CASSYKKGGEQYF
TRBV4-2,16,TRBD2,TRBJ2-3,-,TGTGCCAGCAGCCAAGATAGGGCGGGGGGGCCCTATACGCAGTATTTT,CASSQDRAGGPYTQYF
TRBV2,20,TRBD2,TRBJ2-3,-,TGTGCCAGCAGTGATAATAGACCGACTAGCGGGGGCCGGGGCACAGATACGCAGTATTTT,CASSDNRPTSGGRGTDTQYF
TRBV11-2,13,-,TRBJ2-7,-,TGTGCCAGCAGCTTAAAGGGGGCCTACGAGCAGTACTTC,CASSLKGAYEQYF
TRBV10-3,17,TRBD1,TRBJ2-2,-,TGTGCCATCAGTGCCCGACAGGGGAATGGGGGCACCGGGGAGCTGTTTTTT,CAISARQGNGGTGELFF
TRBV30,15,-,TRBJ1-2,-,TGTGCCTGGAACCTAAGGGGACTAGGACTATATGGCTACACCTTC,CAWNLRGLGLYGYTF
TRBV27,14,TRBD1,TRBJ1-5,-,TGTGCCAGCAGTCCCCGGGACAGGTTTCAGCCCCAGCATTTT,CASSPRDRFQPQHF
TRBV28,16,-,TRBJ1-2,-,TGTGCCAGCAGTGGAAGCGGACGGAGAGCTAACTATGGCTACACCTTC,CASSGSGRRANYGYTF
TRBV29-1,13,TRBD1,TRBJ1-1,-,TGCAGCGTTCCGGACAGGGTGAGCACTGAAGCTTTCTTT,CSVPDRVSTEAFF
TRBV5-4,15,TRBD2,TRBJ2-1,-,TGTGCCAGCAGCTTGCGACTAGCGGGGATCGATGAGCAGTTCTTC,CASSLRLAGIDEQFF
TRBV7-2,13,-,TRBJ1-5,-,TGTGCCAGCAGCTTACAGGTCAATCAGCCCCAGCATTTT,CASSLQVNQPQHF
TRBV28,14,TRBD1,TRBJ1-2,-,TGTGCCAGCAGGGGGGGGGACAGGTACTATGGCTACACCTTC,CASRGGDRYYGYTF